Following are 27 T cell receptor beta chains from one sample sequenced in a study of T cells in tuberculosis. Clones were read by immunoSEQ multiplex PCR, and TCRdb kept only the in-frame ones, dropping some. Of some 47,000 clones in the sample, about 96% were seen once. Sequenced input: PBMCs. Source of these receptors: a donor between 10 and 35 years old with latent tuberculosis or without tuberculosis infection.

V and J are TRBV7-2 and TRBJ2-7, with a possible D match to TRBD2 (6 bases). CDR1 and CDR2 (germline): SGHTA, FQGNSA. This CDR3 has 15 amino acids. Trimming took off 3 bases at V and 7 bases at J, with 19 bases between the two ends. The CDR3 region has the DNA TGTGCCAGCAGCTTCGACGGGGGACCCTTATCGGAGCAGTACTTC. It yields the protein CASSFDGGPLSEQYF.

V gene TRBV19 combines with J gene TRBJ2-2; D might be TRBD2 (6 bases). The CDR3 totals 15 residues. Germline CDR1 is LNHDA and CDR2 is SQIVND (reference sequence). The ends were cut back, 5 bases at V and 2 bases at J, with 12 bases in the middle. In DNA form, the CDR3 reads TGTGCCAGTAGTGGGGGGTACCGCAACACCGGGGAGCTGTTTTTT. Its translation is CASSGGYRNTGELFF.

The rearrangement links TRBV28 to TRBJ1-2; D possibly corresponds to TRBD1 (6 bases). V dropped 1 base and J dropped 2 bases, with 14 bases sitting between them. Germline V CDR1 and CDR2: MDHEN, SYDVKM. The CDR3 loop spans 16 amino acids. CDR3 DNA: TGTGCCAGCAGTTTATCAACAGGGCCGGCAAACTATGGCTACACCTTC. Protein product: CASSLSTGPANYGYTF.

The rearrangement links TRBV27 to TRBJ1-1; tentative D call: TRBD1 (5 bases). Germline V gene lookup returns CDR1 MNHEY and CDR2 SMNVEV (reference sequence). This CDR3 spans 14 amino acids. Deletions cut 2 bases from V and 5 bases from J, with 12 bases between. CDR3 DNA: TGTGCCAGCAGTTTAGTCCGGGGGGGGACTGAAGCTTTCTTT. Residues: CASSLVRGGTEAFF.

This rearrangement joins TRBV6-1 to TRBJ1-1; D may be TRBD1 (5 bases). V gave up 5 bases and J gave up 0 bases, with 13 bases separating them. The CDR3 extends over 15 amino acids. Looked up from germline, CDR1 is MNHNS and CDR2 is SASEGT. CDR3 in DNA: TGTGCCAGCAGTCCCTCGACAGTCATGAACACTGAAGCTTTCTTT. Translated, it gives CASSPSTVMNTEAFF.

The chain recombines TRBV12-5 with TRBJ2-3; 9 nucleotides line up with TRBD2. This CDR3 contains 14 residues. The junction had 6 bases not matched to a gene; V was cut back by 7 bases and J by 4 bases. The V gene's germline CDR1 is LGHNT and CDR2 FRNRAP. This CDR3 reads CASALGLAPDTQYF. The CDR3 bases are TGTGCTAGTGCCTTGGGACTAGCCCCAGATACGCAGTATTTT.

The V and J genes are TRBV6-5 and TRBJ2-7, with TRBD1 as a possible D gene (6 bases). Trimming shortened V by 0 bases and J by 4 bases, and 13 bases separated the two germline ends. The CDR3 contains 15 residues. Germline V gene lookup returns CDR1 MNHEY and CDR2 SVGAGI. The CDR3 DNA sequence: TGTGCCAGCAGTTACTCGGGACAAACGATTTACGAGCAGTACTTC. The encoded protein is CASSYSGQTIYEQYF.

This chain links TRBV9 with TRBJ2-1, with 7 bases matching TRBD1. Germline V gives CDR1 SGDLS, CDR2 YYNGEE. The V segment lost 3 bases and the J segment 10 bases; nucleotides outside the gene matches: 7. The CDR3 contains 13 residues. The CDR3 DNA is TGTGCCAGCAGCGGTGGACAGGCTAGAGAGCAGTTCTTC. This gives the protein CASSGGQAREQFF.

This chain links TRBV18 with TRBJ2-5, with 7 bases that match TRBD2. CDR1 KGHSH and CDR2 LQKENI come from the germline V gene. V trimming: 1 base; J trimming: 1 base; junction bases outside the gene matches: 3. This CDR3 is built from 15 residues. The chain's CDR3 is CASSPLAGPQETQYF. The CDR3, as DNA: TGTGCCAGCTCACCACTAGCGGGTCCCCAAGAGACCCAGTACTTC.

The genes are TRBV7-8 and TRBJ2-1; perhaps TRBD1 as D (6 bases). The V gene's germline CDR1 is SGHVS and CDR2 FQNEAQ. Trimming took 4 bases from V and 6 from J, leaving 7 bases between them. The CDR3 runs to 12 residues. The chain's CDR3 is CASSSQGNEQFF. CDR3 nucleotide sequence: TGTGCCAGCAGCTCACAGGGCAATGAGCAGTTCTTC.

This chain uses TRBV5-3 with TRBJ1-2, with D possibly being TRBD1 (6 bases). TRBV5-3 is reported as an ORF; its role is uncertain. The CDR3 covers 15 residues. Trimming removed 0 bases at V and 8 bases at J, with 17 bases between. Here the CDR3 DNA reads TGTGCCAGAAGCTTGGAACGCAAGGGACAAAGGGGCTACACCTTC. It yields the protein CARSLERKGQRGYTF.

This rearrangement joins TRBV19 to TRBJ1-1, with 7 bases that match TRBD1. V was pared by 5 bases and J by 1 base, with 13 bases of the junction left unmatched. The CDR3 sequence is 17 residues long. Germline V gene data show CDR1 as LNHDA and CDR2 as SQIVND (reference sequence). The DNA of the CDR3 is TGTGCCAGTAGTGCTAACAACAGGGGAAAGGGGAACACTGAAGCTTTCTTT. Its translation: CASSANNRGKGNTEAFF.

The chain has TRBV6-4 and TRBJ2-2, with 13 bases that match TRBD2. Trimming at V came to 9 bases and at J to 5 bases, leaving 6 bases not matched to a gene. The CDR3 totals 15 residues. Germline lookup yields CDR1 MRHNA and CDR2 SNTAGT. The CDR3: CARPGLAGKTGELFF. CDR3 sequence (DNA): TGTGCCAGACCGGGACTAGCGGGAAAGACCGGGGAGCTGTTTTTT.

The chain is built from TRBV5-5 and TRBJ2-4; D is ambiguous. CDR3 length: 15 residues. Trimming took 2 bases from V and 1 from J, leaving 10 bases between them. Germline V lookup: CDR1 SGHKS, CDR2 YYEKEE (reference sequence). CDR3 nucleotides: TGTGCCAGCAGCTTCAATCGGGTGGCCAAAAACATTCAGTACTTC. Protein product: CASSFNRVAKNIQYF.

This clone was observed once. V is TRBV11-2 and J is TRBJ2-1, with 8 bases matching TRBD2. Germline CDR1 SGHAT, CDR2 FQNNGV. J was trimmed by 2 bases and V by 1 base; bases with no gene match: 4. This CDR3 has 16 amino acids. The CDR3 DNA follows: TGTGCCAGCAGCTTAGGCCGGGGGGGCCCCTACAATGAGCAGTTCTTC. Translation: CASSLGRGGPYNEQFF.

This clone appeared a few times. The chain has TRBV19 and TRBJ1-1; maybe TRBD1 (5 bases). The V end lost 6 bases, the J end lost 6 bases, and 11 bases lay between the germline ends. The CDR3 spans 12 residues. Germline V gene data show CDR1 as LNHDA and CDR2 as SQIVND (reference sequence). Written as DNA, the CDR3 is TGTGCCAGTAGATTCAGGGATTCTGAAGCTTTCTTT. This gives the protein CASRFRDSEAFF.

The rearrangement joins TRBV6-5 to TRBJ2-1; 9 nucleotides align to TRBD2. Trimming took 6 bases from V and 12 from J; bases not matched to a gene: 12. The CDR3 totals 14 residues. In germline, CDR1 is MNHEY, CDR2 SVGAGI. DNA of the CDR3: TGTGCCAGCAGACCCGGACTAGCGCTAGGGGGGCAGTTCTTC. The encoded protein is CASRPGLALGGQFF.

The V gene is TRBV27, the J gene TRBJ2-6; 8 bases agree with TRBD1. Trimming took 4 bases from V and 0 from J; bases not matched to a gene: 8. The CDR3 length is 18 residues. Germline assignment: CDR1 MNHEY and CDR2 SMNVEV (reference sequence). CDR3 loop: CASSSAGQVYSGANVLTF. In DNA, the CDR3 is TGTGCCAGCAGTTCCGCGGGACAGGTTTACTCTGGGGCCAACGTCCTGACTTTC.

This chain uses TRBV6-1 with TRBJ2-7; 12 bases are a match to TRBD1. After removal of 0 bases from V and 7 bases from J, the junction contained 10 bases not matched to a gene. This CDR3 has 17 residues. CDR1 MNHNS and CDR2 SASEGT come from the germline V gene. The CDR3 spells CASSEAHAGQGAREQYF. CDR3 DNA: TGTGCCAGCAGTGAAGCGCATGCGGGACAGGGGGCAAGGGAGCAGTACTTC.

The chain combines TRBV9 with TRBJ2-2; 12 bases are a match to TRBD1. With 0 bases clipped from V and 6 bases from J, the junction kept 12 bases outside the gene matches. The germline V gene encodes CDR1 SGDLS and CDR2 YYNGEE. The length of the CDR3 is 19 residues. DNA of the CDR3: TGTGCCAGCAGCGTAGGTGGGACAGGGGGCGCCGGGGTTGCCGGGGAGCTGTTTTTT. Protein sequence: CASSVGGTGGAGVAGELFF.

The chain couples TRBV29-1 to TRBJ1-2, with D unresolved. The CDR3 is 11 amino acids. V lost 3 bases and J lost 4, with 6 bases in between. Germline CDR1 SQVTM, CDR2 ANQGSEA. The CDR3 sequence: CSVDPGYGYTF. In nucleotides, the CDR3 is TGCAGCGTTGATCCCGGCTATGGCTACACCTTC.

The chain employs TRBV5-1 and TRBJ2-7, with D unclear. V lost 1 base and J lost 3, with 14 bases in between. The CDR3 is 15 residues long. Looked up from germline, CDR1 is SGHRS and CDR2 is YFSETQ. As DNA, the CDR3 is TGCGCCAGCAGCTTGCGTCGCGTATCAGGCTACGAGCAGTACTTC. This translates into CASSLRRVSGYEQYF.

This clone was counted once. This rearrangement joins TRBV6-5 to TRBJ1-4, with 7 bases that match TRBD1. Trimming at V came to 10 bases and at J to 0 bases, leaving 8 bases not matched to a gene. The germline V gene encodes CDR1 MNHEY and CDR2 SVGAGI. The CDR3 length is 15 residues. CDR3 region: CATRGQLTTNEKLFF. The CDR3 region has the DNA TGTGCCACCCGGGGACAGCTTACAACTAATGAAAAACTGTTTTTT.

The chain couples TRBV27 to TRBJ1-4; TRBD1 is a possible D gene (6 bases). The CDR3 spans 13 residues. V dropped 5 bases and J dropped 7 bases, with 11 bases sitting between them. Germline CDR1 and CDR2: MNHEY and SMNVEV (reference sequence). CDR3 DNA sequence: TGTGCCAGCAGTGGACAGATCCCTGAAAAACTGTTTTTT. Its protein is CASSGQIPEKLFF.

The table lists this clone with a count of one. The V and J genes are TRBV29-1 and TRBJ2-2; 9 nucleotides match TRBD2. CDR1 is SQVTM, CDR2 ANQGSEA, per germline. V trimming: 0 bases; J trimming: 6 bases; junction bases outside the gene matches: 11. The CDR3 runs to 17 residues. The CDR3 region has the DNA TGCAGCGTTGAAGATCGGGTGACTAGCGGATTGGCCGGGGAGCTGTTTTTT. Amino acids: CSVEDRVTSGLAGELFF.

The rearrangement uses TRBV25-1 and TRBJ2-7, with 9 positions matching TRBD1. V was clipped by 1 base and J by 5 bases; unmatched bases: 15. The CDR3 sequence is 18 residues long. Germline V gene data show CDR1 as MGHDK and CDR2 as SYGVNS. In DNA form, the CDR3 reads TGTGCCAGCAGTGAATTAGGGTTTACCGGACAGGGGTTCAACGAGCAGTACTTC. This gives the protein CASSELGFTGQGFNEQYF.

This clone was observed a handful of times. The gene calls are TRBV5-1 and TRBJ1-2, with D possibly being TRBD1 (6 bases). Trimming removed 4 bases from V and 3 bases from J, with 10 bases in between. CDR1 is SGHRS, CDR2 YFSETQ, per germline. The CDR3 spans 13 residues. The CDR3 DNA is TGCGCCAGCAGCCTACCAGGGGACTATGGCTACACCTTC. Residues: CASSLPGDYGYTF.